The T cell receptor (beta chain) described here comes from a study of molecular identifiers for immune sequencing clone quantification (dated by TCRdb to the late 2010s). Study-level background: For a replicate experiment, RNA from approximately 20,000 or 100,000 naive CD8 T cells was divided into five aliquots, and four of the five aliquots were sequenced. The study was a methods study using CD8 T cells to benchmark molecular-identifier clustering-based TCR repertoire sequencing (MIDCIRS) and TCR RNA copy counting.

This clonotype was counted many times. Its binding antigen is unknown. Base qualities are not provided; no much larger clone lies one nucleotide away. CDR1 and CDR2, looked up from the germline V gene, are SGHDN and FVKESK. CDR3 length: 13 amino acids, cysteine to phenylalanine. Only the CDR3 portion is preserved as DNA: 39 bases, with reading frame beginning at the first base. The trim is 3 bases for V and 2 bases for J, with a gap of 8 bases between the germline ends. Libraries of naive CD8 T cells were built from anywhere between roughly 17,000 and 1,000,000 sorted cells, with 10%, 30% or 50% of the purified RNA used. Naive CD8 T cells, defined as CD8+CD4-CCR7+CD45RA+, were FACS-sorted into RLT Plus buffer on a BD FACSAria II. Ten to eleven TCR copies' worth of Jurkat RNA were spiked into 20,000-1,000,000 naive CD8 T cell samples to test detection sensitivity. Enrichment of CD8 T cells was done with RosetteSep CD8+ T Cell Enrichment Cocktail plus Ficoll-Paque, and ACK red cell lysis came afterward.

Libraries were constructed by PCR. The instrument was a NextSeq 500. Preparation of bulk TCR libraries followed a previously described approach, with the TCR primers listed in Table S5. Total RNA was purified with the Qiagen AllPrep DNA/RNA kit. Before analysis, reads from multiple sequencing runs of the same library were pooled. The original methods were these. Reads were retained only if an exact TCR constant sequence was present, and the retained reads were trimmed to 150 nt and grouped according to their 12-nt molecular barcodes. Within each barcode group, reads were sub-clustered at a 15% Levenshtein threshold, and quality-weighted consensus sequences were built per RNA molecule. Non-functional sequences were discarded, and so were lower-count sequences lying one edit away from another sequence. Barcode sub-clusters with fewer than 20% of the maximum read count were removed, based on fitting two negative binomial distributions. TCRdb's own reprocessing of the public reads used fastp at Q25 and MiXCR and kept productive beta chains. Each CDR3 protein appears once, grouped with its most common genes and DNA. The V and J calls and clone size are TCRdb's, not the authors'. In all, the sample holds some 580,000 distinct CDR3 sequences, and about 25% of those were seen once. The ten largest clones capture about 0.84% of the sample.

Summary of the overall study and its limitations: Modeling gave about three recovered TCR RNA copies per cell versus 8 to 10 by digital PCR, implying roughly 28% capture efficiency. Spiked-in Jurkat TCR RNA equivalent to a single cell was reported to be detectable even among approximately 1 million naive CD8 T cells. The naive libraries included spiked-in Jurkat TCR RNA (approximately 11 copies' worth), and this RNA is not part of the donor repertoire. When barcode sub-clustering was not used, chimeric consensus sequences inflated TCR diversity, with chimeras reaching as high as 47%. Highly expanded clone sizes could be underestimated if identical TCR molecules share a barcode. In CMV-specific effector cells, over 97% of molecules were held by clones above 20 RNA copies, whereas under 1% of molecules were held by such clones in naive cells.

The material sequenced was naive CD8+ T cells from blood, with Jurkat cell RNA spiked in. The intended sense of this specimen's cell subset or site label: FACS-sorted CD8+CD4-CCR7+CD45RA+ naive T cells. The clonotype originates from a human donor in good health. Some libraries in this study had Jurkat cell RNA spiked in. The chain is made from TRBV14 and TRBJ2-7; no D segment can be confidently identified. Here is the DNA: TGTGCCAGCAGCCATCAGCTCCCCTACGAGCAGTACTTC. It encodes CASSHQLPYEQYF.